The source of this TCR beta chain is a study of blood T cell repertoires in COVID-19. Profiled with immunoSEQ multiplex PCR; TCRdb holds only in-frame clones, not every one. The sample has fewer than 250,000 clones; just over 85% are singletons. The sequenced sample was PBMCs or T cells enriched from blood (not recorded which). This TCR derives from a woman aged 40 to 50 with acute COVID-19.

This CDR3 reads CASREGGSYNEQFF. CDR3 nucleotides: TGTGCCAGCAGGGAAGGGGGCTCCTACAATGAGCAGTTCTTC. This chain links TRBV28 with TRBJ2-1, with a possible D match to TRBD1 (6 bases). The CDR3 loop spans 14 amino acids. The V end lost 6 bases, the J end lost 0 bases, and 9 bases lay between the germline ends. The germline gives CDR1 MDHEN, CDR2 SYDVKM.